Included here is one TCR beta chain sequence, with context. Sequenced by immunoSEQ multiplex PCR; TCRdb stores in-frame clones only, minus some. Of fewer than 70,000 clones detected, less than 95% appear once; the ten largest clones hold around 3.7%. This specimen belongs to a study of control samples from healthy donors and cancer patients. The origin of this receptor is a man younger than 40 in good health. The sequencing input was blood.

Written as DNA, the CDR3 is TGTGCCAGCAGTGGAGTAGACCAAGAGACCCAGTACTTC. Amino acid sequence: CASSGVDQETQYF. The rearrangement joins TRBV2 to TRBJ2-5; D is uncertain. This CDR3 is 13 amino acids long. Germline V lookup: CDR1 SNHLY, CDR2 FYNNEI. V gave up 4 bases and J gave up 0 bases, with 6 bases separating them.